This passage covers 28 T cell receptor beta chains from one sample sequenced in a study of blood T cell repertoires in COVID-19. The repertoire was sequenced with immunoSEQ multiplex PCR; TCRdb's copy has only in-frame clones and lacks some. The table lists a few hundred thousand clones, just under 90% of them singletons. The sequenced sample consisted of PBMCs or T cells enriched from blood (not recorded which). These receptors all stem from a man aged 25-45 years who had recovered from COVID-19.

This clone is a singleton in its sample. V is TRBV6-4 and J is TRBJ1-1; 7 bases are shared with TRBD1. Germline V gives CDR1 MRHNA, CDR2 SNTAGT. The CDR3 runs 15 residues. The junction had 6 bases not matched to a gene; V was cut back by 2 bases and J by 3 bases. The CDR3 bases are TGTGCCAGCAGTGACACTGGCAGGGGGGACACTGAAGCTTTCTTT. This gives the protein CASSDTGRGDTEAFF.

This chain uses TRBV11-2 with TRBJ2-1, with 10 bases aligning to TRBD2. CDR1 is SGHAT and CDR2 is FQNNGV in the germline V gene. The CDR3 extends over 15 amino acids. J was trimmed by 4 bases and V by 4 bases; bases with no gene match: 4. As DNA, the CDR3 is TGTGCCAGCAGCTCTCTAGCGGGAGCTTACAATGAGCAGTTCTTC. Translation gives CASSSLAGAYNEQFF.

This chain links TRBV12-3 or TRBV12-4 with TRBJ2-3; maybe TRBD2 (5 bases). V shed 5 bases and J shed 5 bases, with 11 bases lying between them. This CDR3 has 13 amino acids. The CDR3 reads CASSAGAGDTQYF. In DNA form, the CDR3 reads TGTGCCAGCAGTGCCGGCGCGGGAGATACGCAGTATTTT.

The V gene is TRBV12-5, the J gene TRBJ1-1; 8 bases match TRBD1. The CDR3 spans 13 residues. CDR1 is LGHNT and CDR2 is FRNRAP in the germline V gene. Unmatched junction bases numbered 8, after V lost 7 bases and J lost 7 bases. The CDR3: CASAATGDFEAFF. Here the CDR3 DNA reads TGTGCTAGTGCCGCGACAGGGGATTTTGAAGCTTTCTTT.

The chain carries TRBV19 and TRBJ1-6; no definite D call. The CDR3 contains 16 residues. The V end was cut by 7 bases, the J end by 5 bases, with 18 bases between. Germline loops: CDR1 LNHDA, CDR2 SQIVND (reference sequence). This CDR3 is CASTLRLGQNNSPLHF. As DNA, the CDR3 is TGTGCCAGTACCCTCCGCCTTGGGCAGAATAATTCACCCCTCCACTTT.

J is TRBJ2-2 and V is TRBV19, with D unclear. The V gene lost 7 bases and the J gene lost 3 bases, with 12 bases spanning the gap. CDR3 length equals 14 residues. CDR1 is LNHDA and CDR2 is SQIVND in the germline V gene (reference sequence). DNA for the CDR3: TGTGCCAGTAAATACAGAGAATACACCGGGGAGCTGTTTTTT. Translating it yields CASKYREYTGELFF.

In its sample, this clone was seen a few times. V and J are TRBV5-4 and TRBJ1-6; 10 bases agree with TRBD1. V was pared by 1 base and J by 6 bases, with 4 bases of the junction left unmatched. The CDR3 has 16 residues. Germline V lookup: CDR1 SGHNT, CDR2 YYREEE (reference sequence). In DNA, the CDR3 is TGTGCCAGCAGCTTGTGGGGACAGGGGTCTAATTCACCCCTCCACTTT. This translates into CASSLWGQGSNSPLHF.

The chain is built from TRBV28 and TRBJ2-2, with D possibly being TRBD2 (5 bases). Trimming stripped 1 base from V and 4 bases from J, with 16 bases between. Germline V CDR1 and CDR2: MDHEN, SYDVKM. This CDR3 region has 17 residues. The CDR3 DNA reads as TGTGCCAGCAGTTTATTCGGGATCGCGTCTGGCACCGGGGAGCTGTTTTTT. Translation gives CASSLFGIASGTGELFF. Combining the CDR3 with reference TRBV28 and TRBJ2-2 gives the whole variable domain DVKVTQSSRYLVKRTGEKVFLECVQDMDHENMFWYRQDPGLGLRLIYFSYDVKMKEKGDIPEGYSVSREKKERFSLILESASTNQTSMYLCASSLFGIASGTGELFFGEGSRLTVL.

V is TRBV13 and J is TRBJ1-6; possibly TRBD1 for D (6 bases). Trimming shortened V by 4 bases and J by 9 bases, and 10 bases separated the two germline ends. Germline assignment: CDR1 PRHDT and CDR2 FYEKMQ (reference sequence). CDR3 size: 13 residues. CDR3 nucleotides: TGTGCCAGCAGCTCAGGGACAATTTCACCCCTCCACTTT. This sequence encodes CASSSGTISPLHF.

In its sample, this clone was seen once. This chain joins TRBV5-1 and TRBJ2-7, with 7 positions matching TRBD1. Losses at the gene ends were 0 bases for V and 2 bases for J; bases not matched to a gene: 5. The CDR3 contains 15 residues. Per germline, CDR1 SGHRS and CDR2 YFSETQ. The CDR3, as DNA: TGCGCCAGCAGCTTGGATACCGGGACAGCCTACGAGCAGTACTTC. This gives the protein CASSLDTGTAYEQYF.

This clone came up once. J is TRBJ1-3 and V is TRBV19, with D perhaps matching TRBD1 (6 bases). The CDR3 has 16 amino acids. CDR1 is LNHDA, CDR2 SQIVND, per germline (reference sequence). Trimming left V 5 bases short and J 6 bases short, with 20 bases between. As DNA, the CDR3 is TGTGCCAGTAGTTCCAAAACCCGACAGGTCGCAAACACCATATATTTT. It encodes CASSSKTRQVANTIYF.

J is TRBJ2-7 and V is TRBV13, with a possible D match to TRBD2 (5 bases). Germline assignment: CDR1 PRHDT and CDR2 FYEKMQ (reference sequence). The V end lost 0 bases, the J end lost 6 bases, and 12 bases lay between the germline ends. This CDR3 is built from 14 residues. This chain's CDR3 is CASSLGMDGGEQYF. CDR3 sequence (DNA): TGTGCCAGCAGCTTAGGGATGGACGGAGGCGAGCAGTACTTC. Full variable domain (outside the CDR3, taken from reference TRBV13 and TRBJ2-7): AAGVIQSPRHLIKEKRETATLKCYPIPRHDTVYWYQQGPGQDPQFLISFYEKMQSDKGSIPDRFSAQQFSDYHSELNMSSLELGDSALYFCASSLGMDGGEQYFGPGTRLTVT.

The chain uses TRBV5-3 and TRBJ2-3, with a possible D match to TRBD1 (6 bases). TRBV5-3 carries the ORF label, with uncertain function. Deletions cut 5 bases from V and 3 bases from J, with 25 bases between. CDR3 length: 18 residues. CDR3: CARSSPTQGVYRTDTQYF. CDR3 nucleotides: TGTGCCAGAAGTTCTCCTACACAGGGTGTATATAGGACAGATACGCAGTATTTT.

In DNA form, the CDR3 reads TGTGCCAGCAGCCGGGCTAGCGGGGGCCCCACCTACGAGCAGTACTTC. Protein: CASSRASGGPTYEQYF. The V gene is TRBV7-6, the J gene TRBJ2-7; 10 bases match TRBD2. The germline CDR1 and CDR2 sequences are SGHVS and FNYEAQ. The CDR3 loop spans 16 amino acids. After removal of 5 bases from V and 2 bases from J, the junction contained 9 bases not matched to a gene. Together with reference TRBV7-6 and TRBJ2-7, the CDR3 gives the full variable domain: GAGVSQSPRYKVTKRGQDVALRCDPISGHVSLYWYRQALGQGPEFLTYFNYEAQQDKSGLPNDRFSAERPEGSISTLTIQRTEQRDSAMYRCASSRASGGPTYEQYFGPGTRLTVT.

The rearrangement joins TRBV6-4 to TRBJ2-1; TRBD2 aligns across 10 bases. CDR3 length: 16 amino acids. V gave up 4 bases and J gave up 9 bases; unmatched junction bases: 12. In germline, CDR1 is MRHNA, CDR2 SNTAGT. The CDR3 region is CASSVDSGRALGEQFF. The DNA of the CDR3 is TGTGCCAGCAGTGTGGACAGCGGGAGGGCCCTGGGTGAGCAGTTCTTC.

The CDR3 is CASSQDPGLSSYNEQFF. CDR3 bases: TGCGCCAGCAGCCAAGATCCGGGGTTAAGCTCCTACAATGAGCAGTTCTTC. This chain connects TRBV4-3 to TRBJ2-1; perhaps TRBD2 as D (5 bases). The germline gives CDR1 LGHNA, CDR2 YSLEER. V lost 0 bases, J lost 0 bases, and 12 bases lay in between. The CDR3 spans 17 residues.

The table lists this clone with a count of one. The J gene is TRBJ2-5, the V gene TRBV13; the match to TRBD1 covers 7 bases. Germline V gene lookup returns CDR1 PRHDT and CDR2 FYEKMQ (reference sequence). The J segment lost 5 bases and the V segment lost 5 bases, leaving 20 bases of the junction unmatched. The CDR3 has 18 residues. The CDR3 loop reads CASSKRPQGVSLGETQYF. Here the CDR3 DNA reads TGTGCCAGCAGCAAACGCCCTCAGGGGGTTTCATTGGGGGAGACCCAGTACTTC.

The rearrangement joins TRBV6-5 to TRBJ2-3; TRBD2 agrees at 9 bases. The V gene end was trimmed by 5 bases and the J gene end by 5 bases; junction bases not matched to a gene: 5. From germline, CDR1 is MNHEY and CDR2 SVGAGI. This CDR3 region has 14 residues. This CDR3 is CASSPVLAGDTQYF. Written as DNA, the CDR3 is TGTGCCAGCAGTCCGGTACTAGCGGGAGATACGCAGTATTTT.

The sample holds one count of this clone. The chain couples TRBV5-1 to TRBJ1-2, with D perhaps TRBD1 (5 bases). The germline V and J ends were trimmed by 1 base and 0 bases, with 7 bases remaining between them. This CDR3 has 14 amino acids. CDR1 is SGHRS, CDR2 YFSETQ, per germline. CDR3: CASSLQGSNYGYTF. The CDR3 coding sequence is TGCGCCAGCAGCTTGCAGGGATCTAACTATGGCTACACCTTC.

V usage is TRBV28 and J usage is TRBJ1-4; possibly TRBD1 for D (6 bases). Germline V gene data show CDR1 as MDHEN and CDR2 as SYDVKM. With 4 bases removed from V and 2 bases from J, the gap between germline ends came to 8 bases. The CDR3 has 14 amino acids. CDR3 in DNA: TGTGCCAGCAGTTCAGGGGAGACTAATGAAAAACTGTTTTTT. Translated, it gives CASSSGETNEKLFF.

This chain's CDR3 is CASSLRGQETQYF. CDR3 bases: TGTGCCAGCAGCTTGCGGGGGCAAGAGACCCAGTACTTC. This chain joins TRBV5-4 and TRBJ2-5; perhaps TRBD2 as D (6 bases). Germline V gives CDR1 SGHNT, CDR2 YYREEE (reference sequence). The V and J ends lost 1 base and 2 bases respectively, with 6 bases between them. This CDR3 contains 13 residues.

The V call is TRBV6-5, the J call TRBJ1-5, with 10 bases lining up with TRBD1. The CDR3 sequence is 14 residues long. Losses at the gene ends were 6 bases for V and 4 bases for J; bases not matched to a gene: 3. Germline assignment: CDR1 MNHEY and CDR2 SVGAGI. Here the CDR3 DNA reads TGTGCCAGCAGCCGGACAGGGGGAAATCAGCCCCAGCATTTT. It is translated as CASSRTGGNQPQHF.

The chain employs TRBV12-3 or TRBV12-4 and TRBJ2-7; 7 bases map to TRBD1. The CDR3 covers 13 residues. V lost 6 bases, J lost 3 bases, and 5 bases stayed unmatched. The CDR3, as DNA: TGTGCCAGCAGGCCGCCAGGGGGCTACGAGCAGTACTTC. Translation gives CASRPPGGYEQYF.

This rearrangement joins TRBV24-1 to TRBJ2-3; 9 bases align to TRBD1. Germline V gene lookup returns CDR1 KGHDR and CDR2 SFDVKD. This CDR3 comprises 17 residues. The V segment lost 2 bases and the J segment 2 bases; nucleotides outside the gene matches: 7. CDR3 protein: CATSDWGTGTYTDTQYF. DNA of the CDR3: TGTGCCACCAGTGATTGGGGGACAGGGACCTACACAGATACGCAGTATTTT.

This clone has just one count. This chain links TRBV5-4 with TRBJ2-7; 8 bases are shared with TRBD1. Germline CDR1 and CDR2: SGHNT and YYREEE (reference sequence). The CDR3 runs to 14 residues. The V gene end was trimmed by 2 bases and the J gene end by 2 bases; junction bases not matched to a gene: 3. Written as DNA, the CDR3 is TGTGCCAGCAGCTTAAGGACAGGGCCCTACGAGCAGTACTTC. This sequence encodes CASSLRTGPYEQYF.

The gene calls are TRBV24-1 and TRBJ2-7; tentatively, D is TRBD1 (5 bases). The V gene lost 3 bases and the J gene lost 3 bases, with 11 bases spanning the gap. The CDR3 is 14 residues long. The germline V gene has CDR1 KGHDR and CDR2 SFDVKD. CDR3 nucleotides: TGTGCCACCAGTGATCCGCGACAGAACTACGAGCAGTACTTC. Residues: CATSDPRQNYEQYF.

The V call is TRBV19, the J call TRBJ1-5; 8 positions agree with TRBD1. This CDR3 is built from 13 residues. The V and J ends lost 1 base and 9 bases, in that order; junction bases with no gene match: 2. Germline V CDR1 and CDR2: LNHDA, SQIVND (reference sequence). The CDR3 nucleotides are TGTGCCAGTAGTATAGGGACAGGGAGGCCCCAGCATTTT. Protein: CASSIGTGRPQHF.

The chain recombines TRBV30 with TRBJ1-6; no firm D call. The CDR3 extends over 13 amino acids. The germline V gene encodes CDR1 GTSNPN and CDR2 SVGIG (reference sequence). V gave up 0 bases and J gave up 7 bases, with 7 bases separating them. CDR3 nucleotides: TGTGCCTGGAGTGTAACAGAGAATTCACCCCTCCACTTT. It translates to CAWSVTENSPLHF.